These 30 T cell receptor beta chains share one sample of origin, sequenced in a study of radiation and T cells in renal cell carcinoma. Time point indicated: blood 2 weeks post-SBRT. The treatment is: 15 Gy SBRT to primary tumor, nephrectomy 4 weeks later. TCRdb's table, derived via immunoSEQ multiplex PCR, lists solely in-frame clones and lacks some. The profile shows 60,000 to 65,000 clones, 70% to 80% of them singletons. Specimen: blood, collected from a patient whose treatment included radiotherapy and nephrectomy. The receptors originated from a man in his sixties with renal cell carcinoma.

The CDR3 loop reads CASSIGQGRTEAFF. The CDR3 DNA reads TGTGCCAGTAGTATAGGACAGGGGAGAACTGAAGCTTTCTTT. V and J are TRBV19 and TRBJ1-1; 8 bases agree with TRBD1. The CDR3 totals 14 residues. The germline CDR1 and CDR2 sequences are LNHDA and SQIVND (reference sequence). Trimming took 1 base from V and 5 from J; bases not matched to a gene: 3. Complete variable domain (other parts from reference TRBV19 and TRBJ1-1): DGGITQSPKYLFRKEGQNVTLSCEQNLNHDAMYWYRQDPGQGLRLIYYSQIVNDFQKGDIAEGYSVSREKKESFPLTVTSAQKNPTAFYLCASSIGQGRTEAFFGQGTRLTVV.

The chain employs TRBV13 and TRBJ2-2, with D possibly TRBD2 on 6 matching bases. V was shortened by 3 bases and J by 6 bases, with 17 bases between the two germline ends. Germline CDR1 and CDR2: PRHDT and FYEKMQ (reference sequence). The CDR3 consists of 16 residues. CDR3 nucleotides: TGTGCCAGCAGCTTCGGGACTCCGGCCCCGGCCGGGGAGCTGTTTTTT. The encoded protein is CASSFGTPAPAGELFF.

The V gene is TRBV6-5, the J gene TRBJ1-3, with a possible D match to TRBD1 (6 bases). The V end was cut by 4 bases, the J end by 0 bases, with 10 bases between. The CDR3 consists of 15 residues. From germline, CDR1 is MNHEY and CDR2 SVGAGI. This CDR3 reads CASSFDRTSGNTIYF. The CDR3 region has the DNA TGTGCCAGCAGTTTTGACAGGACCTCTGGAAACACCATATATTTT.

CDR3: CASSDIYGTDTQYF. The CDR3 nucleotides read TGTGCCAGCAGCGACATCTACGGCACAGATACGCAGTATTTT. The rearrangement joins TRBV28 to TRBJ2-3; D is uncertain. This CDR3 region has 14 residues. Between the trimmed V and J ends, which lost 6 bases and 1 base, there was a span of 11 bases. CDR1 MDHEN and CDR2 SYDVKM come from the germline V gene.

This chain uses TRBV20-1 with TRBJ2-1; maybe TRBD1 (5 bases). V gave up 1 base and J gave up 10 bases, with 8 bases separating them. This CDR3 is 11 amino acids long. In germline, CDR1 is DFQATT, CDR2 SNEGSKA (reference sequence). Written as DNA, the CDR3 is TGCAGTGCTAGAGCGACAGTCGAGCAGTTCTTC. This gives the protein CSARATVEQFF.

This clone was observed a handful of times. The chain uses TRBV10-3 and TRBJ1-2, with TRBD1 matching over 8 bases. This CDR3 comprises 12 residues. Germline CDR1 is ENHRY and CDR2 is SYGVKD. V was clipped by 6 bases and J by 7 bases; unmatched bases: 4. DNA for the CDR3: TGTGCCATCAGCCCGACAGGGGTTGGCTACACCTTC. Translating gives CAISPTGVGYTF.

The CDR3, as DNA: TGTGCCGGGGGCATGAACACTGAAGCTTTCTTT. Translated: CAGGMNTEAFF. The rearrangement links TRBV2 to TRBJ1-1; a weak D match, TRBD1 (6 bases). CDR1 is SNHLY, CDR2 FYNNEI, per germline. Trimming pared 11 bases from V and 0 bases from J, leaving 7 bases between. The CDR3 has 11 residues.

This chain links TRBV5-1 with TRBJ1-3; TRBD1 might be the D (5 bases). This CDR3 has 16 amino acids. V lost 0 bases to trimming and J lost 4 bases, with 14 bases between them. Germline-derived CDR1 and CDR2 are SGHRS and YFSETQ. The chain's CDR3 is CASSLVPGTPGNTIYF. CDR3 in DNA: TGCGCCAGCAGCTTGGTCCCCGGGACGCCCGGAAACACCATATATTTT.

This clone came up a few times. V and J are TRBV11-2 and TRBJ1-1; TRBD1 is a possible D gene (5 bases). Germline lookup yields CDR1 SGHAT and CDR2 FQNNGV. The V end was cut by 7 bases, the J end by 0 bases, with 12 bases between. This CDR3 region has 14 residues. Here the CDR3 DNA reads TGTGCCAGCACCCAGGGAAGACTGAACACTGAAGCTTTCTTT. Translating it yields CASTQGRLNTEAFF.

The chain couples TRBV5-1 to TRBJ2-3; no definite D call. Germline values: CDR1 SGHRS, CDR2 YFSETQ. With 0 bases removed from V and 2 bases from J, the gap between germline ends came to 10 bases. This CDR3 has 15 residues. CDR3 residues: CASSLAGQPTDTQYF. The DNA of the CDR3 is TGCGCCAGCAGCTTGGCGGGCCAGCCCACAGATACGCAGTATTTT.

The chain carries TRBV9 and TRBJ2-3, with 11 bases identical to TRBD2. Germline V lookup: CDR1 SGDLS, CDR2 YYNGEE. J gave up 5 bases and V 4 bases, and 6 bases lay outside the gene matches. The CDR3 is 15 residues long. In DNA form, the CDR3 reads TGTGCCAGCAGCTCCCTTAGCGGGGGGGGAGATACGCAGTATTTT. Residues: CASSSLSGGGDTQYF.

This clone appeared once. V gene TRBV27 combines with J gene TRBJ2-7; possible D gene TRBD2, 6 bases. The V and J ends lost 0 bases and 1 base respectively, with 13 bases between them. The CDR3 runs to 16 residues. Germline V gives CDR1 MNHEY, CDR2 SMNVEV (reference sequence). CDR3 nucleotides: TGTGCCAGCAGTTTATCGGCCGGAGGGGTGTCCTACGAGCAGTACTTC. It encodes CASSLSAGGVSYEQYF.

This clone appeared a few times. V usage is TRBV6-1 and J usage is TRBJ2-7; no reliable D call. The V gene's germline CDR1 is MNHNS and CDR2 SASEGT. V lost 4 bases, J lost 0 bases, and 16 bases lay in between. The CDR3 length is 16 residues. CDR3 sequence: CASSAGVADVSYEQYV. The DNA for the CDR3 is TGTGCCAGCAGTGCTGGGGTCGCGGACGTCTCCTACGAGCAGTACGTC.

This clone was seen more than once but under ten times. V is TRBV7-6 and J is TRBJ2-7, with 10 bases lining up with TRBD1. Germline V gene data show CDR1 as SGHVS and CDR2 as FNYEAQ. The CDR3 contains 15 residues. After removal of 2 bases from V and 6 bases from J, the junction contained 7 bases not matched to a gene. CDR3 protein: CASSLFGTGEGEQYF. The CDR3 DNA reads as TGTGCCAGCAGCTTATTCGGGACAGGGGAGGGCGAGCAGTACTTC.

The V gene is TRBV2, the J gene TRBJ1-1; D perhaps matches TRBD1 (6 bases). The V gene's germline CDR1 is SNHLY and CDR2 FYNNEI. The CDR3 is 17 amino acids. V gave up 0 bases and J gave up 3 bases, with 17 bases separating them. In DNA, the CDR3 is TGTGCCAGCAGTGAAGCGCTTTGGGGGGCCGGGTACACTGAAGCTTTCTTT. Encoded protein: CASSEALWGAGYTEAFF.

The chain uses TRBV19 and TRBJ1-2; TRBD1 is a possible D gene (5 bases). The V end lost 4 bases, the J end lost 3 bases, and 9 bases lay between the germline ends. The CDR3 contains 13 residues. CDR1 is LNHDA and CDR2 is SQIVND in the germline V gene (reference sequence). In DNA, the CDR3 is TGTGCCAGTAGTAAGCAGGGTTACTATGGCTACACCTTC. This codes for CASSKQGYYGYTF.

In its sample, this clone was seen a few times. The chain carries TRBV5-4 and TRBJ1-1; no clear D. CDR3 length equals 13 residues. V lost 5 bases and J lost 4, with 12 bases in between. Germline V gene data show CDR1 as SGHNT and CDR2 as YYREEE (reference sequence). DNA for the CDR3: TGTGCCAGCAGACCCGACCGGGGCACTGAAGCTTTCTTT. Translation: CASRPDRGTEAFF. Complete variable domain (other parts from reference TRBV5-4 and TRBJ1-1): ETGVTQSPTHLIKTRGQQVTLRCSSQSGHNTVSWYQQALGQGPQFIFQYYREEENGRGNFPPRFSGLQFPNYSSELNVNALELDDSALYLCASRPDRGTEAFFGQGTRLTVV.

V usage is TRBV19 and J usage is TRBJ1-1; 8 positions match TRBD1. The V gene end was trimmed by 9 bases and the J gene end by 2 bases; junction bases not matched to a gene: 8. This CDR3 spans 14 amino acids. In germline, CDR1 is LNHDA, CDR2 SQIVND (reference sequence). The CDR3: CASHRTGKNTEAFF. The CDR3 DNA reads as TGTGCCAGCCACCGGACAGGGAAAAACACTGAAGCTTTCTTT.

CDR3 region: CASSLVEVPDTQYF. CDR3 coding DNA: TGCGCCAGCAGCTTGGTAGAGGTCCCAGATACGCAGTATTTT. This chain links TRBV5-1 with TRBJ2-3, with D unclear. CDR1 SGHRS and CDR2 YFSETQ come from the germline V gene. V lost 0 bases and J lost 4, with 9 bases in between. The CDR3 extends over 14 amino acids.

This chain joins TRBV5-1 and TRBJ2-2, with D unresolved. The CDR3 has 16 residues. V was clipped by 0 bases and J by 0 bases, with 9 bases between them. Looked up from germline, CDR1 is SGHRS and CDR2 is YFSETQ. The CDR3: CASSLERASNTGELFF. CDR3 nucleotides: TGCGCCAGCAGCTTGGAAAGGGCCTCGAACACCGGGGAGCTGTTTTTT.

V usage is TRBV18 and J usage is TRBJ1-1; 8 bases line up with TRBD1. Looked up from germline, CDR1 is KGHSH and CDR2 is LQKENI. The CDR3 spans 16 residues. Trimming cost V 4 bases and J 3 bases; bases outside gene matches: 10. CDR3 DNA: TGTGCCAGCTCACAACAACAAACAGGGGGAGACACTGAAGCTTTCTTT. It codes for CASSQQQTGGDTEAFF.

This chain joins TRBV7-9 and TRBJ2-3; maybe TRBD1 (5 bases). CDR1 and CDR2 from the germline V gene are SEHNR and FQNEAQ (reference sequence). This CDR3 spans 15 amino acids. Trimming cost V 3 bases and J 6 bases, with 16 bases left between them. As DNA, the CDR3 is TGTGCCAGCAGCTTGGGGCCCTCGGCCGGGGATACGCAGTATTTT. Translated, it gives CASSLGPSAGDTQYF.

This clone was seen a few times. This chain uses TRBV29-1 with TRBJ1-1; no definite D call. V dropped 6 bases and J dropped 1 base, with 9 bases sitting between them. CDR1 and CDR2 (germline): SQVTM, ANQGSEA. This CDR3 is built from 12 residues. Here the CDR3 reads CSVKAQNTEAFF. Written as DNA, the CDR3 is TGCAGCGTAAAAGCGCAGAACACTGAAGCTTTCTTT.

V is TRBV7-7 and J is TRBJ2-5; TRBD2 agrees at 10 bases. V dropped 2 bases and J dropped 1; count of bases not matched to a gene: 7. Looked up from germline, CDR1 is SSHAT and CDR2 is FNYEAQ (reference sequence). This CDR3 spans 17 amino acids. The CDR3 bases are TGTGCCAGCAGCTTAAGGGTGGCTAGCGGGGGCCAAGAGACCCAGTACTTC. The encoded protein is CASSLRVASGGQETQYF.

This chain connects TRBV12-5 to TRBJ2-1, with 7 bases fitting TRBD1. The CDR3 has 15 amino acids. V shed 2 bases, J shed 4 bases, and the junction held 5 bases outside the gene matches. Germline CDR1 is LGHNT and CDR2 is FRNRAP. CDR3 in amino acids: CASGLRQTGYNEQFF. The CDR3 DNA is TGTGCTAGTGGTTTGCGACAGACAGGGTACAATGAGCAGTTCTTC.

V gene TRBV10-3 combines with J gene TRBJ2-3; 13 positions match TRBD2. Per germline, CDR1 ENHRY and CDR2 SYGVKD. V gave up 6 bases and J gave up 2 bases; unmatched junction bases: 20. The CDR3 is 21 amino acids. The DNA of the CDR3 is TGTGCCATCAGACTAGCGGGGGGGGCCGGAGGTGCTGATTCTTACACAGATACGCAGTATTTT. The encoded protein is CAIRLAGGAGGADSYTDTQYF.

The chain carries TRBV6-6 and TRBJ1-2, with no clear D. Germline CDR1 is MNHNY and CDR2 is SVGAGI (reference sequence). The V and J ends lost 3 bases and 6 bases respectively, with 14 bases between them. This CDR3 spans 14 amino acids. The CDR3 spells CASSYAVSSDGYTF. For the CDR3, the DNA is TGTGCCAGCAGTTATGCGGTCTCAAGTGATGGCTACACCTTC.

The rearrangement uses TRBV15 and TRBJ2-7; unclear D gene. The germline V gene encodes CDR1 LNHNV and CDR2 YYDKDF (reference sequence). V lost 0 bases and J 5 bases, leaving 14 bases between the germline ends. The CDR3 loop spans 15 amino acids. CDR3 residues: CATSRDRTAFHEQYF. Here the CDR3 DNA reads TGTGCCACCAGCAGAGATCGGACGGCCTTCCACGAGCAGTACTTC.

This sequence joins TRBV27 and TRBJ1-5; the D gene is possibly TRBD1 (6 bases). The germline V and J ends were trimmed by 5 bases and 4 bases, with 21 bases remaining between them. This CDR3 has 17 amino acids. Germline CDR1 is MNHEY and CDR2 is SMNVEV (reference sequence). The CDR3 reads CASSPQFRGAENQPQHF. CDR3 nucleotide sequence: TGTGCCAGCAGTCCCCAGTTCAGGGGCGCGGAAAATCAGCCCCAGCATTTT.

The J gene is TRBJ2-7, the V gene TRBV11-3; 7 bases map to TRBD2. CDR1 is SGHNT, CDR2 YENEEA, per germline. This CDR3 contains 11 residues. CDR3 DNA: TGTGCCAGCAGCCAAGGGTGCCAGGGAGGGGTC. It translates to CASSQGCQGGV.